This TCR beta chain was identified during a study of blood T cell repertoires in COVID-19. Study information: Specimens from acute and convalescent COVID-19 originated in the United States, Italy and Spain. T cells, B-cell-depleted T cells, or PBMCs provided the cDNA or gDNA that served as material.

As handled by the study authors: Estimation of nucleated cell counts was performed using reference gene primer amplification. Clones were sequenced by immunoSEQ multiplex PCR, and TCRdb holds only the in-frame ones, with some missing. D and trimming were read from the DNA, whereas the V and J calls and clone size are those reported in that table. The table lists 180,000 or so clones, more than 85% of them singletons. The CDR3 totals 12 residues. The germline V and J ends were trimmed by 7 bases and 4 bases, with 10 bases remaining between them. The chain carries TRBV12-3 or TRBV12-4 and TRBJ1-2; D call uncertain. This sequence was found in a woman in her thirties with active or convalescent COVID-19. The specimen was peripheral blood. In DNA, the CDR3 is TGTGCCAGCACTGACATGACCTATGGCTACACCTTC. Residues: CASTDMTYGYTF.